The rows below give T cell receptor beta chains drawn from one sample of a study of T cell responses to AZD1222 COVID-19 vaccine. Only in-frame clones appear in the TCRdb table, and some are missing; sequencing was by immunoSEQ multiplex PCR. The table lists roughly 150,000 clones, 92% of them singletons. The specimen was peripheral blood, collected on day 0 of AZD1222 vaccination. The receptor set was obtained from an adult in good health. Both conserved end residues are part of each CDR3. D genes are given only for firm matches. Where a row states a size, it is once, few, many or the class of an expanded clone; other rows omit it.

d_gene: NA
v_gene: TRBV2
j_gene: TRBJ1-5
abundance: NA
CDR3aa: CASALGYSNQPQHF
CDR3nt: TGTGCCAGCGCCTTGGGGTATAGCAATCAGCCCCAGCATTTT

d_gene: NA
v_gene: TRBV30
j_gene: TRBJ1-3
abundance: NA
CDR3aa: CAWSPQGVSGNTIYF
CDR3nt: TGTGCCTGGAGTCCCCAAGGGGTCTCTGGAAACACCATATATTTT

d_gene: NA
v_gene: TRBV29-1
j_gene: TRBJ1-5
abundance: few
CDR3aa: CSVEEDPGRPQHF
CDR3nt: TGCAGCGTTGAAGAGGACCCTGGAAGGCCCCAGCATTTT

d_gene: TRBD2
v_gene: TRBV28
j_gene: TRBJ2-7
abundance: once
CDR3aa: CASGSGSSYEQYF
CDR3nt: TGTGCCAGCGGTAGCGGGAGCTCCTACGAGCAGTACTTC

d_gene: TRBD2
v_gene: TRBV5-4
j_gene: TRBJ2-7
abundance: NA
CDR3aa: CASSHLAGVPYEQYF
CDR3nt: TGTGCCAGCAGCCATTTAGCGGGAGTCCCCTACGAGCAGTACTTC

d_gene: NA
v_gene: TRBV20-1
j_gene: TRBJ1-1
abundance: NA
CDR3aa: CSASRPRGVPEAFF
CDR3nt: TGCAGTGCTAGTAGGCCGCGGGGGGTTCCCGAAGCTTTCTTT

d_gene: NA
v_gene: TRBV10-3
j_gene: TRBJ1-1
abundance: NA
CDR3aa: CAISSTGSETEAFF
CDR3nt: TGTGCCATCAGTTCTACAGGGAGTGAAACTGAAGCTTTCTTT

d_gene: NA
v_gene: TRBV2
j_gene: TRBJ1-5
abundance: NA
CDR3aa: CATGTRRDQPQHF
CDR3nt: TGTGCCACCGGGACTCGGAGGGATCAGCCCCAGCATTTT

d_gene: NA
v_gene: TRBV9
j_gene: TRBJ1-4
abundance: NA
CDR3aa: CASSRGSETGKLFF
CDR3nt: TGTGCCAGCAGCCGAGGGAGTGAAACGGGAAAACTGTTTTTT

d_gene: NA
v_gene: TRBV7-2
j_gene: TRBJ2-3
abundance: NA
CDR3aa: CASSKDYGTDTQYF
CDR3nt: TGTGCCAGCAGCAAGGACTACGGCACAGATACGCAGTATTTT

d_gene: NA
v_gene: TRBV7-9
j_gene: TRBJ1-4
abundance: NA
CDR3aa: CASSLSGPNEKLFF
CDR3nt: TGTGCCAGCAGCTTATCAGGGCCGAATGAAAAACTGTTTTTT

d_gene: TRBD2
v_gene: TRBV9
j_gene: TRBJ2-2
abundance: NA
CDR3aa: CASSVGAGSGSARTGELFF
CDR3nt: TGTGCCAGCAGCGTAGGGGCGGGGAGCGGGAGCGCCAGGACCGGGGAGCTGTTTTTT

d_gene: NA
v_gene: TRBV7-8
j_gene: TRBJ1-2
abundance: NA
CDR3aa: CASSQQSVRSYGYTF
CDR3nt: TGTGCCAGCAGCCAACAAAGTGTTCGAAGCTATGGCTACACCTTC